The clone carrying this TCR beta chain has only one observation. The antigen remains unidentified. Germline CDR1 reads LGHNA; CDR2 reads YNFKEQ. Trimming stripped 4 bases from V and 8 bases from J, with 12 bases between. The CDR3 is made up of 14 amino acids. The sort gate was single viable CD3+CD4+CD8-CD45RO+ cells for memory CD4+ T cells. Total CD4+ T cells were enriched by CD4 positive selection. This sample stems from a study of memory CD4+ T cells and cytomegalovirus serostatus. Whole-study context: Healthy Belgian adult donors included about nine CMV-positive and 24 CMV-negative people. Study results and limitations: A US-trained random forest predicted CMV serostatus with median AUC about 0.92.

Profiled with immunoSEQ multiplex PCR; TCRdb holds only in-frame clones, not every one. The repertoire consists of tens of thousands of clones, with about 81% occurring once and the leading ten covering around 0.43%. The genes are TRBV4-2 and TRBJ1-6; tentative D call: TRBD1 (6 bases). Sample: memory CD4+ T cells from blood. The receptor was isolated from an adult in good health and CMV-seronegative. The CDR3 loop reads CASSRGRGDSPLHF. The CDR3 DNA sequence: TGTGCCAGCAGCCGGGGGCGAGGGGATTCACCCCTCCACTTT.